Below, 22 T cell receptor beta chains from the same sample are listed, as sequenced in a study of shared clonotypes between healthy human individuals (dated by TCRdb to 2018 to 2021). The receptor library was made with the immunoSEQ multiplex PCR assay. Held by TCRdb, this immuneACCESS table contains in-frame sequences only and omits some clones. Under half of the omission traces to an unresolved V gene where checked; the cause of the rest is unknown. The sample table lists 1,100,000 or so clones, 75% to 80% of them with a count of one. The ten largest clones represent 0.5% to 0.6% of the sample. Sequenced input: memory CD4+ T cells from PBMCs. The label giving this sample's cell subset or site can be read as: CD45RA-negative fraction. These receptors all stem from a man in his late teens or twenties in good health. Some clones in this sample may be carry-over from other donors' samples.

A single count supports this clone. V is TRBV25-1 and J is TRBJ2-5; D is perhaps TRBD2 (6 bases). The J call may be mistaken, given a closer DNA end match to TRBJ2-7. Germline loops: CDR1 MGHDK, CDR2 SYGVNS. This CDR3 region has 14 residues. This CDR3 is CASTESGVSYEQYF. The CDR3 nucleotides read TGTGCCAGCACTGAGTCGGGGGTCTCCTACGAGCAGTACTTC.

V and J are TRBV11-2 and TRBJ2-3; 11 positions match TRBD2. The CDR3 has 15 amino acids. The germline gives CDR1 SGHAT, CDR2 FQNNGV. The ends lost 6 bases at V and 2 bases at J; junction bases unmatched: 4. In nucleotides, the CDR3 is TGTGCCAGCAGAAAACTAGCGGGGGCCACAGATACGCAGTATTTT. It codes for CASRKLAGATDTQYF.

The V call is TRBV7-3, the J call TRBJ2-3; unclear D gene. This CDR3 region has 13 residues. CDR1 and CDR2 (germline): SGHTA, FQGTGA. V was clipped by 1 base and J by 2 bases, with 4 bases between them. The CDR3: CASSLSPTDTQYF. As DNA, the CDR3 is TGTGCCAGCAGCTTAAGTCCCACAGATACGCAGTATTTT.

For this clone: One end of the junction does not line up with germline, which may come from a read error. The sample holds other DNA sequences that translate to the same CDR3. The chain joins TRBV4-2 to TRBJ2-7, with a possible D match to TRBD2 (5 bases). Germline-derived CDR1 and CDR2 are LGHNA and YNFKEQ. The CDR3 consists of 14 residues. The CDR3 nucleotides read TGTGCCAGCAGTCAAGGACCCGCGGGTGGCGAGCAGTACTTC. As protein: CASSQGPAGGEQYF.

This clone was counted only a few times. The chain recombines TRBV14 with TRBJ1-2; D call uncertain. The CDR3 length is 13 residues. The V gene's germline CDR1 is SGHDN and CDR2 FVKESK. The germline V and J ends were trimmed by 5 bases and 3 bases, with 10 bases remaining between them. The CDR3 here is CASSSGLDYGYTF. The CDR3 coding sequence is TGTGCCAGCAGCAGCGGACTGGACTATGGCTACACCTTC.

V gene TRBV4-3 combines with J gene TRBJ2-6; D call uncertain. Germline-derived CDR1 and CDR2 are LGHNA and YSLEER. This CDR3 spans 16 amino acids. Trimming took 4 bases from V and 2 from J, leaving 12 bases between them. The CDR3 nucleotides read TGCGCCAGCAGCCGACTGAGCACTACTGGGGCCAACGTCCTGACTTTC. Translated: CASSRLSTTGANVLTF.

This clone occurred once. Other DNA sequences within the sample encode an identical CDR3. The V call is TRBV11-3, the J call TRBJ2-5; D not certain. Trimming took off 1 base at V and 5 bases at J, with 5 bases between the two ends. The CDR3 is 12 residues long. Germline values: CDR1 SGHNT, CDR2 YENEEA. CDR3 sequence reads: CASSLGRETQYF. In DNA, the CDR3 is TGTGCCAGCAGCTTAGGACGTGAGACCCAGTACTTC.

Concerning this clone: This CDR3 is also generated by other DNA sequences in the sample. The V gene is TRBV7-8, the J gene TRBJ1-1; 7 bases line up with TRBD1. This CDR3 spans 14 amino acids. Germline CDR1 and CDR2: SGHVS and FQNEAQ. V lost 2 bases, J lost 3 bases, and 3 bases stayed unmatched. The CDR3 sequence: CASSLRDRDTEAFF. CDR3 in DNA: TGTGCCAGCAGCTTAAGAGACAGGGACACTGAAGCTTTCTTT.

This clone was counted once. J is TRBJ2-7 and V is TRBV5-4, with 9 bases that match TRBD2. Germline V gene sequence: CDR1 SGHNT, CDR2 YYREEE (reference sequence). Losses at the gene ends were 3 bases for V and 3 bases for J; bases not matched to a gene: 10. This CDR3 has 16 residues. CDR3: CASSSGLAGINYEQYF. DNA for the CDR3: TGTGCCAGCAGCTCCGGGCTAGCGGGAATCAACTACGAGCAGTACTTC.

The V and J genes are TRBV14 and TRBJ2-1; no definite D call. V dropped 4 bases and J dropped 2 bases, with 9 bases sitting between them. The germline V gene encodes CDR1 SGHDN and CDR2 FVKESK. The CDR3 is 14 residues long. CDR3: CASSPDGTYNEQFF. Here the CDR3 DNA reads TGTGCCAGCAGCCCTGACGGTACCTACAATGAGCAGTTCTTC.

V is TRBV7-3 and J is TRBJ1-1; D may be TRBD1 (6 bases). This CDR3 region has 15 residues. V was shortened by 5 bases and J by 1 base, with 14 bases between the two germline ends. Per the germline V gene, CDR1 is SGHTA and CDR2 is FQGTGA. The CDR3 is CASSRDGGANTEAFF. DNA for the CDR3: TGTGCCAGCAGCCGTGACGGGGGCGCGAACACTGAAGCTTTCTTT.

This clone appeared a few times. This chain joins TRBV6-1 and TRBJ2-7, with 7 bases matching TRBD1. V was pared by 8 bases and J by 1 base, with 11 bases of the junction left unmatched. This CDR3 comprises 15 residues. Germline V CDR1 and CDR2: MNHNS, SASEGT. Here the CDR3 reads CASGLGQFRSYEQYF. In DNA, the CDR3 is TGTGCCAGCGGCCTGGGACAGTTTCGTTCCTACGAGCAGTACTTC.

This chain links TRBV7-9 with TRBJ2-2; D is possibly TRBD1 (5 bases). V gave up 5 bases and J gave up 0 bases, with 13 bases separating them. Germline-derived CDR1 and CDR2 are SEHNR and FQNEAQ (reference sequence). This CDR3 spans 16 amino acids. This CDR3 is CASSPSTVANTGELFF. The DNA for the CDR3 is TGTGCCAGCAGCCCTTCGACAGTAGCGAACACCGGGGAGCTGTTTTTT.

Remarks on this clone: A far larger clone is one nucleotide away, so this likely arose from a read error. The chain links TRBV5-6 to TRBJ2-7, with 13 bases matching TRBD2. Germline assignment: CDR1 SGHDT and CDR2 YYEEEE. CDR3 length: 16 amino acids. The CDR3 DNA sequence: TGTGCCAGCAGCTTGTGGACTAGCGGGAGAGGCTACGAGCAGCACTTC. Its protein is CASSLWTSGRGYEQHF.

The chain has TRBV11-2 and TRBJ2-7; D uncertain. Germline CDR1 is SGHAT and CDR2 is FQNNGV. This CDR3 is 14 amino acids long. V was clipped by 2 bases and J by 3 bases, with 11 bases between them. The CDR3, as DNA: TGTGCCAGCAGCTTAAGGAGCAGTTACTACGAGCAGTACTTC. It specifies CASSLRSSYYEQYF.

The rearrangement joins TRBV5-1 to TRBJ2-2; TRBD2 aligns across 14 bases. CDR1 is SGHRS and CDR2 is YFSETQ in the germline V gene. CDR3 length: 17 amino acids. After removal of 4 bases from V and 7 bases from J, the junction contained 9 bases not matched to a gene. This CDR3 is CASSVETSGRAIGELFF. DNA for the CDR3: TGCGCCAGCAGCGTGGAGACTAGCGGGAGGGCCATCGGGGAGCTGTTTTTT.

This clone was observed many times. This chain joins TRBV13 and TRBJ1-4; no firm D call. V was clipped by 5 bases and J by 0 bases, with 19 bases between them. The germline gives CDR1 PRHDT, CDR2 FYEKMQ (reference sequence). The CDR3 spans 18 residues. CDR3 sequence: CASSPTIRRLTTNEKLFF. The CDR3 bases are TGTGCCAGCAGCCCCACGATACGCAGGCTCACAACTAATGAAAAACTGTTTTTT.

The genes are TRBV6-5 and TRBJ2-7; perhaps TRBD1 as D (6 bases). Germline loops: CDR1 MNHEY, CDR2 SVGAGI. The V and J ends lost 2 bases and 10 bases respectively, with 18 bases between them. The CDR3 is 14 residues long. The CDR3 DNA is TGTGCCAGCAGTTACACCCGGGACACCAAGCAACAGTACTTC. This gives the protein CASSYTRDTKQQYF.

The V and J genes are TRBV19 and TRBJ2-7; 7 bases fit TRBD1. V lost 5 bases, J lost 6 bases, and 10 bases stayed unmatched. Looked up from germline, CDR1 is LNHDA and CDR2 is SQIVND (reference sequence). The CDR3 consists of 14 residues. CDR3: CASSFDRDTGEQYF. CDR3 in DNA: TGTGCCAGTAGTTTCGACAGGGATACTGGCGAGCAGTACTTC.

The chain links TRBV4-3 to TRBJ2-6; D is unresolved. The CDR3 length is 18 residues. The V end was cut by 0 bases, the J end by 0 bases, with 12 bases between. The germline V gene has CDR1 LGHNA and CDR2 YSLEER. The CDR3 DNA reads TGCGCCAGCAGCCAAGATAGGATACGTTACTCTGGGGCCAACGTCCTGACTTTC. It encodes CASSQDRIRYSGANVLTF.

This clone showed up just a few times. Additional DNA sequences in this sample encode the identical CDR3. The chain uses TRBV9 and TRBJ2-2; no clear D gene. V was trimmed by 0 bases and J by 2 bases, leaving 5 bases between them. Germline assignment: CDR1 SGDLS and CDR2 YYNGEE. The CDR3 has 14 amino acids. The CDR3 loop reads CASSVGVNTGELFF. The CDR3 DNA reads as TGTGCCAGCAGCGTAGGTGTAAACACCGGGGAGCTGTTTTTT. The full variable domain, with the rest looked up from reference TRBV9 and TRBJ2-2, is DSGVTQTPKHLITATGQRVTLRCSPRSGDLSVYWYQQSLDQGLQFLIQYYNGEERAKGNILERFSAQQFPDLHSELNLSSLELGDSALYFCASSVGVNTGELFFGEGSRLTVL.

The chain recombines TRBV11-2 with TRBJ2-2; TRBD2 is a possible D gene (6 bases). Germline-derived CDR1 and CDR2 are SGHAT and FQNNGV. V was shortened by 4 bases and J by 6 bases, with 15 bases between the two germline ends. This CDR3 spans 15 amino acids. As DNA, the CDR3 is TGTGCCAGCAGCTCGTCCCGGGACTTTGCCGGGGAGCTGTTTTTT. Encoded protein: CASSSSRDFAGELFF.